This TCR beta chain originates from a study of cytomegalovirus exposure and HLA in healthy donors. Study-wide background: From donors who were HLA-typed, an early data release held 70 million to 90 million unique TCRs.

Study-wide results and limits: Sequencing likely produced, as an artifact, a cluster of highly shared sequence variants. The authors assumed roughly uniform sequencing depth across donors for presence/absence analyses.

The study ran its PCR with 60 Vbeta and 13 Jbeta primers. Measured with immunoSEQ multiplex PCR; TCRdb has only the in-frame clones, and not every one. The sample has a few hundred thousand clones, approximately 82% seen once. About this clone itself: The antigen remains unidentified.

The CDR3 runs 14 residues. The trim removed 3 bases at V and 7 bases at J, leaving 9 bases unmatched. The germline V gene encodes CDR1 SGDLS and CDR2 YYNGEE. The source is a woman aged 50 to 60 in good health and CMV-seropositive. This chain joins TRBV9 and TRBJ1-2; 7 bases map to TRBD1. The sample was PBMCs. CDR3 bases: TGTGCCAGCAGCGGGAAAGACACAGGGGTTGGCTACACCTTC. Residues: CASSGKDTGVGYTF.